Below are 14 T cell receptor beta chains sequenced from a single sample in a study of blood T cell repertoires in COVID-19. Here immunoSEQ multiplex PCR was the method, and the copy in TCRdb shows in-frame clones only, minus some. The sample comprises hundreds of thousands of clones, 80% of which are singletons, and roughly 4.3% rests with the top ten. The source material was PBMCs or T cells enriched from blood (not recorded which). The receptors were sampled from a man aged 25-45 years with acute COVID-19.

V gene TRBV3-1 (or the pseudogene TRBV3-2) combines with J gene TRBJ1-6; possible D gene TRBD1, 6 bases. This CDR3 has 14 residues. V lost 1 base and J 14 bases, leaving 15 bases between the germline ends. Per germline, CDR1 LGHDT and CDR2 YNNKEL (reference sequence). The DNA for the CDR3 is TGTGCCAGCAGCCAAGGACAGGCGGGAGCGACCCTCCACTTT. Residues: CASSQGQAGATLHF.

This chain connects TRBV12-3 or TRBV12-4 to TRBJ2-1; D ambiguous. Deletions cut 7 bases from V and 0 bases from J, with 7 bases between. CDR3 size: 13 residues. CDR3 in DNA: TGTGCCAGCACCAGAAGCTCCTACAATGAGCAGTTCTTC. It translates to CASTRSSYNEQFF.

V is TRBV10-3 and J is TRBJ1-1; 8 nucleotides match TRBD1. Germline CDR1 and CDR2: ENHRY and SYGVKD. The trim removed 3 bases at V and 11 bases at J, leaving 11 bases unmatched. The CDR3 runs 14 residues. The CDR3 DNA sequence: TGTGCCATCAGTGACAGTGGACAGGGAGGTTCGGCTTTCTTT. Amino acids: CAISDSGQGGSAFF.

The chain uses TRBV11-2 and TRBJ1-1; tentative D call: TRBD1 (5 bases). The CDR3 covers 14 residues. Germline CDR1 and CDR2: SGHAT and FQNNGV. Trimming shortened V by 4 bases and J by 0 bases, and 9 bases separated the two germline ends. The CDR3 DNA follows: TGTGCCAGCAGCTCGGTAGGGGTGAACACTGAAGCTTTCTTT. This gives the protein CASSSVGVNTEAFF.

The CDR3 protein is CASSFLALSYNEQFF. CDR3 nucleotide sequence: TGTGCCAGCAGCTTTCTAGCCCTCTCCTACAATGAGCAGTTCTTC. The chain is built from TRBV5-6 and TRBJ2-1; a possible D gene is TRBD2 (5 bases). Germline CDR1 and CDR2: SGHDT and YYEEEE. The length of the CDR3 is 15 residues. With 2 bases removed from V and 0 bases from J, the gap between germline ends came to 9 bases.

This clone appeared once. V usage is TRBV9 and J usage is TRBJ2-3; D might be TRBD2 (5 bases). Trimming removed 4 bases from V and 0 bases from J, with 15 bases in between. CDR1 is SGDLS, CDR2 YYNGEE, per germline. The CDR3 length is 16 residues. The CDR3 region is CASSISLGGSTDTQYF. The DNA for the CDR3 is TGTGCCAGCAGCATCTCACTAGGCGGGAGCACAGATACGCAGTATTTT.

The rearrangement uses TRBV30 and TRBJ1-2, with 9 positions matching TRBD1. The CDR3 loop spans 15 amino acids. Germline CDR1 reads GTSNPN; CDR2 reads SVGIG (reference sequence). Losses at the gene ends were 3 bases for V and 0 bases for J; bases not matched to a gene: 5. The CDR3, as DNA: TGTGCCTGGAGGGGGACAGGGCAAGCTAACTATGGCTACACCTTC. Its translation: CAWRGTGQANYGYTF.

This clone was counted a single time. The chain combines TRBV5-1 with TRBJ1-5, with unresolved D. Trimming cost V 0 bases and J 4 bases, with 11 bases left between them. CDR3 size: 15 residues. CDR1 and CDR2 (germline): SGHRS, YFSETQ. The CDR3 loop reads CASSLAGLLNQPQHF. In DNA form, the CDR3 reads TGCGCCAGCAGCTTGGCCGGTCTCCTTAATCAGCCCCAGCATTTT.

V gene TRBV5-1 combines with J gene TRBJ1-4; TRBD1 matches at 12 bases. In germline, CDR1 is SGHRS, CDR2 YFSETQ. V was clipped by 4 bases and J by 6 bases; unmatched bases: 7. CDR3 length: 16 amino acids. The CDR3 protein is CASSEGTGGEDEKLFF. As DNA, the CDR3 is TGCGCCAGCAGCGAGGGGACAGGGGGCGAGGATGAAAAACTGTTTTTT.

V gene TRBV6-5 combines with J gene TRBJ2-5; TRBD2 agrees at 8 bases. This CDR3 is built from 14 residues. The V and J ends lost 6 bases and 2 bases, in that order; junction bases with no gene match: 5. Looked up from germline, CDR1 is MNHEY and CDR2 is SVGAGI. CDR3 in DNA: TGTGCCAGCAGGGCGAGCGGGGGACAAGAGACCCAGTACTTC. Translation: CASRASGGQETQYF.

V usage is TRBV27 and J usage is TRBJ2-2, with 8 bases matching TRBD2. The V gene end was trimmed by 6 bases and the J gene end by 4 bases; junction bases not matched to a gene: 4. Germline V gene lookup returns CDR1 MNHEY and CDR2 SMNVEV (reference sequence). This CDR3 has 14 amino acids. This CDR3 reads CASSFGGGTGELFF. The CDR3 DNA is TGTGCCAGCAGCTTCGGGGGGGGCACCGGGGAGCTGTTTTTT.

The chain combines TRBV18 with TRBJ2-1, with TRBD2 matching over 9 bases. V was clipped by 1 base and J by 4 bases; unmatched bases: 14. CDR1 and CDR2 from the germline V gene are KGHSH and LQKENI. CDR3 size: 19 residues. Here the CDR3 DNA reads TGTGCCAGCTCACCACTCACGCTGACGGTAGCGGGGGATTACAATGAGCAGTTCTTC. Translating it yields CASSPLTLTVAGDYNEQFF. The complete variable domain, with remaining parts taken from reference TRBV18 and TRBJ2-1, reads NAGVMQNPRHLVRRRGQEARLRCSPMKGHSHVYWYRQLPEEGLKFMVYLQKENIIDESGMPKERFSAEFPKEGPSILRIQQVVRGDSAAYFCASSPLTLTVAGDYNEQFFGPGTRLTVL.

The genes are TRBV2 and TRBJ2-7; 8 bases align to TRBD1. Germline CDR1 and CDR2: SNHLY and FYNNEI. Trimming at V came to 4 bases and at J to 0 bases, leaving 5 bases not matched to a gene. This CDR3 spans 15 amino acids. The CDR3 DNA follows: TGTGCCAGCAGTGCTCGGACAGGGAGCTCCTACGAGCAGTACTTC. Amino acid sequence: CASSARTGSSYEQYF.

This chain connects TRBV11-3 to TRBJ2-3, with TRBD1 matching 8 bases. Per germline, CDR1 SGHNT and CDR2 YENEEA. The CDR3 extends over 13 amino acids. V gave up 5 bases and J gave up 6 bases; unmatched junction bases: 4. The DNA of the CDR3 is TGTGCCAGCAGCCTCAACAGGGGGGATACGCAGTATTTT. As protein: CASSLNRGDTQYF.